This is a list of T cell receptor beta chains from one sample in a study of blood T cell repertoires in COVID-19. The repertoire was sequenced with immunoSEQ multiplex PCR; TCRdb's copy has only in-frame clones and lacks some. The data show 93,000 or so clones, approximately 89% seen once. Source material: peripheral blood. These receptors all come from an elderly woman in a cohort sampled during active COVID-19. The CDR3 runs from the conserved cysteine through the conserved F or W. Fields, in order: V gene, clone size, D gene, J gene, CDR3 DNA, CDR3 protein. D genes are given only for firm matches. Size is omitted from some rows. Given values are once, few, many or a class for expanded clones.

TRBV2	.	TRBD1	TRBJ1-2	TGTGCCAGCAGTCCATCCACGTCGACAGGGTCAAGTAACTATGGCTACACCTTC	CASSPSTSTGSSNYGYTF
TRBV7-2	.	.	TRBJ1-2	TGTGCCAGCAGCGGAGGCGGGACGCACGCTAACTATGGCTACACCTTC	CASSGGGTHANYGYTF
TRBV7-9	.	TRBD2	TRBJ2-3	TGTGCCAGCAGAGGACTAGCGGGGGCAGATACGCAGTATTTT	CASRGLAGADTQYF
TRBV7-2	.	.	TRBJ1-1	TGTGCCAGCAGCTTAGGACAGAGAACTGAAGCTTTCTTT	CASSLGQRTEAFF
TRBV7-9	.	.	TRBJ2-5	TGTGCCAGCAGCTTAAGTAGCGGACAAGAGACCCAGTACTTC	CASSLSSGQETQYF
TRBV7-2	.	.	TRBJ1-5	TGTGCCAGCAGCTTTCAGGGGAGCAATCAGCCCCAGCATTTT	CASSFQGSNQPQHF
TRBV7-9	.	.	TRBJ2-1	TGTGCCAGCAGCTTAGGCAGCTACAATGAGCAGTTCTTC	CASSLGSYNEQFF
TRBV6-5	.	TRBD2	TRBJ2-3	TGTGCCAGCAGAGCGGGAGTCCCAGATACGCAGTATTTT	CASRAGVPDTQYF
TRBV6-5	.	TRBD2	TRBJ2-7	TGTGCCAGCAGGCGGGGGGGCTACGAGCAGTACTTC	CASRRGGYEQYF
TRBV6-5	.	.	TRBJ2-3	TGTGCCAGCAGTTTCCGGACAGAGACCACAGATACGCAGTATTTT	CASSFRTETTDTQYF
TRBV28	.	TRBD1	TRBJ2-3	TGTGCCAGCAGCGAAGGGACAGCCACAGATACGCAGTATTTT	CASSEGTATDTQYF
TRBV24-1	.	TRBD1	TRBJ2-7	TGTGCCACCAGTGATTTTACAGGGGGCGAGCAGTACTTC	CATSDFTGGEQYF
TRBV5-1	.	TRBD1	TRBJ2-7	TGCGCCAGCAGCAGGGGACAGGGGTACGAGCAGTACTTC	CASSRGQGYEQYF
TRBV5-1	.	TRBD2	TRBJ2-2	TGCGCCAGCAGTAAAGCGGGGGGTGCTAACACCGGGGAGCTGTTTTTT	CASSKAGGANTGELFF
TRBV27	.	.	TRBJ1-1	TGTGCCAGCAGTTTAAACAGGGCGTGGACTGAAGCTTTCTTT	CASSLNRAWTEAFF
TRBV18	.	TRBD1	TRBJ2-7	TGTGCCAGCTCACCACCCGGACAGGGCTACGAGCAGTACTTC	CASSPPGQGYEQYF
TRBV19	few	.	TRBJ1-5	TGTGCCAGTAGTCCCCGGACAGTCACCGATCAGCCCCAGCATTTT	CASSPRTVTDQPQHF
TRBV10-1	few	TRBD1	TRBJ2-7	TGCGCCAGCAGCGTCGGGACAGACTACGAGCAGTACTTC	CASSVGTDYEQYF
TRBV11-2	.	.	TRBJ2-2	TGTGCCAGCAGCGACAGACATTTCACCGGGGAGCTGTTTTTT	CASSDRHFTGELFF
TRBV6-5	.	TRBD1	TRBJ2-5	TGTGCCAGCAGTTACTCCGGACAGGGGGCGGAGACCCAGTACTTC	CASSYSGQGAETQYF
TRBV18	.	.	TRBJ2-1	TGTGCCAGCTCACCACCGAACACAGCCTCCTACAATGAGCAGTTCTTC	CASSPPNTASYNEQFF
TRBV10-2	.	TRBD1	TRBJ1-2	TGCGCCAGCAGTCACACGGACAGGGGAGTTGGCTACACCTTC	CASSHTDRGVGYTF
TRBV5-1	once	TRBD1	TRBJ2-1	TGCGCCAGCAGCTTGCAGCCGGGACAGGGTGGTGAGCAGTTCTTC	CASSLQPGQGGEQFF
TRBV12-3/TRBV12-4	.	TRBD1	TRBJ2-1	TGTGCCAGCAGCCACGGAGGGACAGGTGAGCAGTTCTTC	CASSHGGTGEQFF
TRBV14	.	.	TRBJ2-4	TGTGCCAGCAGCCAACGTAAGACAGAGCTAGCCAAAAACATTCAGTACTTC	CASSQRKTELAKNIQYF